This paragraph reports one TCR beta chain. These data belong to a study of technical replicates of blood from several donors. The method was immunoSEQ multiplex PCR; TCRdb's version includes in-frame clones alone and lacks a portion of them. The sample holds 56,000 or so clones, just under 95% seen once. The sequence came from a human donor in good health. Some clones in this sample may be carry-over from other donors' samples. Material: PBMCs.

The CDR3 DNA reads as TGTGCCAGCAGTGACGGGCGACAGGGAGTCAATGGCTACACCTTC. Translating gives CASSDGRQGVNGYTF. The chain carries TRBV6-1 and TRBJ1-2, with 7 positions matching TRBD1. The junction had 10 bases not matched to a gene; V was cut back by 3 bases and J by 6 bases. The CDR3 consists of 15 residues. Per germline, CDR1 MNHNS and CDR2 SASEGT.